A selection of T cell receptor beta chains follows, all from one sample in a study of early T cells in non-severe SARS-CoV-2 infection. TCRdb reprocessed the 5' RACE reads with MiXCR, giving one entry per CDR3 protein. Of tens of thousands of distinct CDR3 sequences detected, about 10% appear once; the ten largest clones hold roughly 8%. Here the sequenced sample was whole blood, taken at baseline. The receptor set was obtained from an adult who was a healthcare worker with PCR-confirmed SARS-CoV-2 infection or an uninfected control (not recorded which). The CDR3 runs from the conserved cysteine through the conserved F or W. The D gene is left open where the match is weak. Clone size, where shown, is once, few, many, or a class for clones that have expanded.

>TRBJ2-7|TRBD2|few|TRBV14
TGTGCCAGCAGCCATGAAATTAGCGGGAGGGCCTCCGTGCAGTACTTC
CASSHEISGRASVQYF
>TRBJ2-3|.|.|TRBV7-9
TGTGCCAGCAGCGCTTACACCGCTGTCGGGTCAGATACGCAGTATTTT
CASSAYTAVGSDTQYF
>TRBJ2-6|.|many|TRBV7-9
TGTGCCAGCAGTCGTGGAGGTCCCAGCACTGGGGCCAACGTCCTGACTTTC
CASSRGGPSTGANVLTF
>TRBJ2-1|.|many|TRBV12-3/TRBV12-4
TGTGCCAGCAGTCCCCGGGTTGGGGCGGACTCCAATGAGCAGTTCTTC
CASSPRVGADSNEQFF
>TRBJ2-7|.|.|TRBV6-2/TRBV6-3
TGTGCCAGCAGCCACGGCCAATACGAGCAGTACTTC
CASSHGQYEQYF
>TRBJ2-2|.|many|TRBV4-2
TGTGCCAGCAGCCAAGGCAGGACTAACACCGGGGAGCTGTTTTTT
CASSQGRTNTGELFF
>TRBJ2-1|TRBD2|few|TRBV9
TGTGCCAGCAGCGCAGTGGCCCCGGGACTAGCGCTCACTGAGCAGTTCTTC
CASSAVAPGLALTEQFF
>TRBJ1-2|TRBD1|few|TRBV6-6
TGTGCCAGCAGTCTCTACCTAACACAGGGGGCGGACTATGGCTACACCTTC
CASSLYLTQGADYGYTF
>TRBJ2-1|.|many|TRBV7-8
TGTGCCAGCACCCCGACTGATTACAATGAGCAGTTCTTC
CASTPTDYNEQFF
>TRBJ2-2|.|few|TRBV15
TGTGCCACCAGCAGCCTTGGAGGGGAGCTGTTTTTT
CATSSLGGELFF
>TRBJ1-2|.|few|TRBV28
TGTGCCAGCAGTTTAAGCCCCAGGGAGAATGGCTACACCTTC
CASSLSPRENGYTF
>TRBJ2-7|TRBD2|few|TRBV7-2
TGTGCCAGCAGCTTAGACGCTAGCGGTTCCTACGAGCAGTACTTC
CASSLDASGSYEQYF
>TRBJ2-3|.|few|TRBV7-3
TGTGCCAGCACCCCCGGGGGACCCCCCACAGATACGCAGTATTTT
CASTPGGPPTDTQYF
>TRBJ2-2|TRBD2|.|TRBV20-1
TGCAGTGCTTCACTAGCGGTGGGTGGCACCGGGGAGCTGTTTTTT
CSASLAVGGTGELFF
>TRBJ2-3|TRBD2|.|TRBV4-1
TGCGCCAGCAGCCACCTCCTGCGGAAGCGGGAGGGAGCAGATACGCAGTATTTT
CASSHLLRKREGADTQYF
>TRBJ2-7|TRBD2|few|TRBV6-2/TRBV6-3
TGTGCCAGCAGTTACCAACTAGCGGGAGGGCCTGCCTATGGGGCGTACGAGCAGTACTTC
CASSYQLAGGPAYGAYEQYF
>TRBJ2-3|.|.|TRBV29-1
TGCAGCGTTGTAGGGGGTGGGAGCGGCACAGATACGCAGTATTTT
CSVVGGGSGTDTQYF
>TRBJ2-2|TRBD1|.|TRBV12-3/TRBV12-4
TGTGCCAGCACCGATCCGGGACAGGGGAACACCGGGGAGCTGTTTTTT
CASTDPGQGNTGELFF
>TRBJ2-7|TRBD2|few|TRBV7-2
TGTGCCAGCAGCTCGGGACTAGCGGGAGTTCGCTACGAGCAGTACTTC
CASSSGLAGVRYEQYF
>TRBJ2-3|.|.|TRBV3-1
TGTGCCAGCAGCCAGCGCGGGACTGGCACAGATACGCAGTATTTT
CASSQRGTGTDTQYF
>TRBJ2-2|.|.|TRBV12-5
TGTGCTAGTGGTTTGGGAGGTCTTGCAGTAAAGTCCGGGGAGCTGTTTTTT
CASGLGGLAVKSGELFF
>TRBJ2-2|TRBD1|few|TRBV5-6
TGTGCCAGCAGCCGGGACAGGGGGCGCACCGGGGAGCTGTTTTTT
CASSRDRGRTGELFF
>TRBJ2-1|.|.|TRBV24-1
TGTGCCACCAGTGGTTGGGGGCTTCAACCCAATGAGCAGTTCTTC
CATSGWGLQPNEQFF
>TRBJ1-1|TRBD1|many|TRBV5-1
TGCGCCAGCAGCACCGAGACAGGGGTTACTGAAGCTTTCTTT
CASSTETGVTEAFF
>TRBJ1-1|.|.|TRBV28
TGTGCCAGCAGTTTGACCGCTGGGGACACTGAAGCTTTCTTT
CASSLTAGDTEAFF
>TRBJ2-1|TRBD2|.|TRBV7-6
TGTGCCAGCAGCCCGGGGACTAGCGGGAGCGGCGTGTTCTTC
CASSPGTSGSGVFF
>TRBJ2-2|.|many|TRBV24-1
TGTGCCACCAGTGACCCCAGGGTTGACGCCGGGGAGCTGTTTTTT
CATSDPRVDAGELFF
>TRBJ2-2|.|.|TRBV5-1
TGCGCCAGCAGCTCGCGGTGGGGGACGAACACCGGGGAGCTGTTTTTT
CASSSRWGTNTGELFF
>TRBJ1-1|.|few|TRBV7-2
TGTGCCAGCACCCCATGGTCGGGGAGTGAAGCTTTCTTT
CASTPWSGSEAFF
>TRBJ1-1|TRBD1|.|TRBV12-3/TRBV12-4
TGTGCCAGCAGCCCCGGACAGGGCCTGACTGAAGCTTTCTTT
CASSPGQGLTEAFF
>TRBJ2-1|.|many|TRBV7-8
TGTGCCAGCAGCATTATCAGTTACAATGAGCAGTTCTTC
CASSIISYNEQFF
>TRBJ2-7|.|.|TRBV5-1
TGCGCCAGCAGCTTAGGGGAACCAAAAGGATACGAGCAGTACTTC
CASSLGEPKGYEQYF
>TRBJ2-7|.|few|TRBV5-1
TGCGCCAGCAGGACTGATGATTACTACGAGCAGTACTTC
CASRTDDYYEQYF